These 6 T cell receptor beta chains share one sample of origin, sequenced in a study of identical twins. One entry per CDR3 protein, called by TCRdb with MiXCR from the 5' RACE reads. The data hold 500,000 or so distinct CDR3 sequences, with 13% to 15% observed a single time. Separately, the same data were catalogued under a study of yellow fever vaccine responses in identical twins.

Sequenced: CD4+ T cells sorted from blood. The receptors derive from a young woman in good health.

The chain recombines TRBV11-2 with TRBJ2-7; 14 positions agree with TRBD2. Germline lookup yields CDR1 SGHAT and CDR2 FQNNGV. V shed 1 base, J shed 2 bases, and the junction held 4 bases outside the gene matches. CDR3 length: 17 amino acids. CDR3 coding DNA: TGTGCCAGCAGCTTAGGGTTGACTAGCGGGAGGGCCTACGAGCAGTACTTC. Translation: CASSLGLTSGRAYEQYF.

This clonotype has only a few counts. The V call is TRBV2, the J call TRBJ2-7; a possible D gene is TRBD2 (5 bases). The CDR3 extends over 13 amino acids. Germline loops: CDR1 SNHLY, CDR2 FYNNEI. V was trimmed by 2 bases and J by 5 bases, leaving 10 bases between them. The CDR3 nucleotides read TGTGCCAGCAGTGAAAGTTGGGGAGACGAGCAGTACTTC. Translation: CASSESWGDEQYF.

V and J are TRBV28 and TRBJ2-7; a weak D match, TRBD2 (6 bases). V was trimmed by 3 bases and J by 13 bases, leaving 31 bases between them. The CDR3 is made up of 17 amino acids. In germline, CDR1 is MDHEN, CDR2 SYDVKM. CDR3 protein: CASSLWGEVASVPTCYF. The CDR3 coding sequence is TGTGCCAGCAGTTTGTGGGGGGAAGTAGCATCGGTGCCTACGTGTTACTTC.

The chain joins TRBV7-8 to TRBJ1-4; unclear D gene. The CDR3 totals 15 residues. Trimming pared 1 base from V and 7 bases from J, leaving 13 bases between. Germline assignment: CDR1 SGHVS and CDR2 FQNEAQ. The CDR3 sequence is CASSLGPLGSEKLFF. The DNA for the CDR3 is TGTGCCAGCAGCTTAGGGCCCCTAGGAAGTGAAAAACTGTTTTTT. Using reference TRBV7-8 and TRBJ1-4 for the parts outside the CDR3, the full variable domain is GAGVSQSPRYKVAKRGQDVALRCDPISGHVSLFWYQQALGQGPEFLTYFQNEAQLDKSGLPSDRFFAERPEGSVSTLKIQRTQQEDSAVYLCASSLGPLGSEKLFFGSGTQLSVL.

This clonotype occurred many times. The rearrangement uses TRBV7-8 and TRBJ1-1; unclear D gene. Germline V gives CDR1 SGHVS, CDR2 FQNEAQ. Trimming took 6 bases from V and 3 from J, leaving 5 bases between them. The CDR3 is 11 amino acids. The CDR3 region has the DNA TGTGCCAGCAGTGTGGACACTGAAGCTTTCTTT. It encodes CASSVDTEAFF.

This clonotype was detected once. The chain carries TRBV19 and TRBJ2-7; D not resolved. V was shortened by 7 bases and J by 2 bases, with 18 bases between the two germline ends. The CDR3 runs to 15 residues. Germline V CDR1 and CDR2: LNHDA, SQIVND (reference sequence). CDR3 in amino acids: CASKKDASKPYEQYF. The CDR3 DNA reads as TGTGCCAGTAAAAAGGATGCTAGTAAGCCCTACGAGCAGTACTTC.